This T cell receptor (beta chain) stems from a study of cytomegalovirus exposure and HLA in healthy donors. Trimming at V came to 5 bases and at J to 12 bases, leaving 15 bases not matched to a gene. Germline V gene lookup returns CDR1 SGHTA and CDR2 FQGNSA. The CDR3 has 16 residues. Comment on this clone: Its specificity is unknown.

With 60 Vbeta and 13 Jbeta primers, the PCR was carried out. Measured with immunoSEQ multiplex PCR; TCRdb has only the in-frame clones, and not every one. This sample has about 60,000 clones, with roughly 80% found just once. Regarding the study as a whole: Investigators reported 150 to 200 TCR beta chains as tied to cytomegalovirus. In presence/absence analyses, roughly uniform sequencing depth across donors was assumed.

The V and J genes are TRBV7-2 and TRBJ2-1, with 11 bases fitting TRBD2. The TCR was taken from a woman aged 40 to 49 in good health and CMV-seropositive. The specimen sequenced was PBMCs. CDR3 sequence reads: CASSVSGLAGGPGQFF. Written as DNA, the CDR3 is TGTGCCAGCAGCGTCTCGGGGCTAGCGGGGGGTCCGGGGCAGTTCTTC.